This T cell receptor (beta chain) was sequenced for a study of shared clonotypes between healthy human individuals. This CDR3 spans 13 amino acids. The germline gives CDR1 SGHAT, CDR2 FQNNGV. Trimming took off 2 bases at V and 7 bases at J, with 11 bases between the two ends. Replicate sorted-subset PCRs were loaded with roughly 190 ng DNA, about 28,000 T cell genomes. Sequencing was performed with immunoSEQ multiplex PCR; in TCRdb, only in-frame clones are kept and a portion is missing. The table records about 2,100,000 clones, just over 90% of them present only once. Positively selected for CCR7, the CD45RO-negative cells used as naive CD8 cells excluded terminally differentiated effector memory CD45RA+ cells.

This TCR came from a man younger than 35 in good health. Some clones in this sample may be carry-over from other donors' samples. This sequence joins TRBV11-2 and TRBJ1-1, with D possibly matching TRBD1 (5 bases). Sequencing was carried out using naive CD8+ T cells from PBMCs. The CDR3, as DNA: TGTGCCAGCAGCTTATGGGGGGATGATGAAGCTTTCTTT. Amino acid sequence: CASSLWGDDEAFF.